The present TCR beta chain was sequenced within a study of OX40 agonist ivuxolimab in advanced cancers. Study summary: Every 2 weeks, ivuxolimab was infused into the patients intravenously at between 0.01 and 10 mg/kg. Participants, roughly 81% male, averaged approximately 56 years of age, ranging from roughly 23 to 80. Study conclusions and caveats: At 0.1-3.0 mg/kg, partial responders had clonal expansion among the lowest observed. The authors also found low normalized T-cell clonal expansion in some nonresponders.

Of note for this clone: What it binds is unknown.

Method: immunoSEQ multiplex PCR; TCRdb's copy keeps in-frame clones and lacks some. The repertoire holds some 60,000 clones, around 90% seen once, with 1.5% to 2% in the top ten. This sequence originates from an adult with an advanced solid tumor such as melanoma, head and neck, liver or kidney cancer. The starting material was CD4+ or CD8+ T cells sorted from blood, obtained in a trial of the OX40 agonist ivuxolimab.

In DNA, the CDR3 is TGTGCCTGGACGAGACTAGCGGGGGAGACAGATACGCAGTATTTT. Its translation: CAWTRLAGETDTQYF. The chain uses TRBV30 and TRBJ2-3; 12 nucleotides agree with TRBD2. Germline values: CDR1 GTSNPN, CDR2 SVGIG (reference sequence). CDR3 length: 15 amino acids. Losses at the gene ends were 4 bases for V and 3 bases for J; bases not matched to a gene: 5.